One and the same sample provided the 20 T cell receptor beta chains below, sequenced in a study of shared clonotypes between healthy human individuals. Positively selected for CCR7, the CD45RO-negative cells used as naive CD8 cells excluded terminally differentiated effector memory CD45RA+ cells. Here immunoSEQ multiplex PCR was the method, and the copy in TCRdb shows in-frame clones only, minus some. The sample has hundreds of thousands of clones; about 95% are singletons. Sequences were obtained from naive CD8+ T cells sorted from blood. Every receptor here comes from a woman in her 30s in good health.

V and J are TRBV28 and TRBJ1-2; D may be TRBD1 (5 bases). Germline assignment: CDR1 MDHEN and CDR2 SYDVKM. V lost 2 bases, J lost 7 bases, and 11 bases lay in between. The CDR3 has 13 residues. Written as DNA, the CDR3 is TGTGCCAGCAGTTTAAACCAGGGTCTTGGCTACACCTTC. It encodes CASSLNQGLGYTF.

V is TRBV7-6 and J is TRBJ2-3; D uncertain. In germline, CDR1 is SGHVS, CDR2 FNYEAQ. Trimming pared 5 bases from V and 0 bases from J, leaving 3 bases between. This CDR3 is 12 amino acids long. Here the CDR3 DNA reads TGTGCCAGCAGCCAAAGCACAGATACGCAGTATTTT. The encoded protein is CASSQSTDTQYF.

The chain recombines TRBV27 with TRBJ2-1; D may match TRBD1 or TRBD2 (5 bases each). Germline CDR1 and CDR2: MNHEY and SMNVEV (reference sequence). The CDR3 spans 16 residues. The V end was cut by 2 bases, the J end by 4 bases, with 15 bases between. The CDR3 here is CASSLGPGTRYNEQFF. As DNA, the CDR3 is TGTGCCAGCAGTTTAGGGCCCGGGACCCGATACAATGAGCAGTTCTTC.

The chain links TRBV19 to TRBJ1-2; 7 nucleotides align to TRBD1. CDR3 size: 13 residues. After removal of 4 bases from V and 2 bases from J, the junction contained 1 base not matched to a gene. The germline V gene has CDR1 LNHDA and CDR2 SQIVND (reference sequence). The CDR3 here is CASSTGQNYGYTF. The CDR3 bases are TGTGCCAGTAGTACGGGACAGAACTATGGCTACACCTTC.

V is TRBV7-6 and J is TRBJ1-1; D not resolved. Trimming shortened V by 1 base and J by 0 bases, and 9 bases separated the two germline ends. The germline CDR1 and CDR2 sequences are SGHVS and FNYEAQ. This CDR3 region has 15 residues. Written as DNA, the CDR3 is TGTGCCAGCAGCTTAGATTCCACAATGAACACTGAAGCTTTCTTT. Protein sequence: CASSLDSTMNTEAFF.

The chain couples TRBV7-8 to TRBJ1-5; maybe TRBD1 (6 bases). CDR1 is SGHVS, CDR2 FQNEAQ, per germline. This CDR3 has 20 amino acids. Trimming pared 1 base from V and 0 bases from J, leaving 22 bases between. CDR3 bases: TGTGCCAGCAGCTTAGGGTCCCTCTCTACAGGGATCTATAGCAATCAGCCCCAGCATTTT. Its translation: CASSLGSLSTGIYSNQPQHF.

The chain uses TRBV2 and TRBJ1-5; D gene ambiguous. Trimming took off 4 bases at V and 6 bases at J, with 16 bases between the two ends. The length of the CDR3 is 15 residues. Germline V lookup: CDR1 SNHLY, CDR2 FYNNEI. CDR3 nucleotide sequence: TGTGCCAGCAGTGTAAAGGGTATCGTGGGTCAGCCCCAGCATTTT. Its protein is CASSVKGIVGQPQHF. Full variable domain (outside the CDR3, taken from reference TRBV2 and TRBJ1-5): EPEVTQTPSHQVTQMGQEVILRCVPISNHLYFYWYRQILGQKVEFLVSFYNNEISEKSEIFDDQFSVERPDGSNFTLKIRSTKLEDSAMYFCASSVKGIVGQPQHFGDGTRLSIL.

CDR3 bases: TGTGCCAGCAGCCCCCTAGTGGGAGATGAGCAGTTCTTC. Amino acid sequence: CASSPLVGDEQFF. The chain combines TRBV7-9 with TRBJ2-1; D is possibly TRBD2 (5 bases). With 5 bases removed from V and 8 bases from J, the gap between germline ends came to 13 bases. The germline V gene encodes CDR1 SEHNR and CDR2 FQNEAQ (reference sequence). The CDR3 totals 13 residues. Variable domain in full (rest from reference TRBV7-9 and TRBJ2-1): DTGVSQNPRHKITKRGQNVTFRCDPISEHNRLYWYRQTLGQGPEFLTYFQNEAQLEKSRLLSDRFSAERPKGSFSTLEIQRTEQGDSAMYLCASSPLVGDEQFFGPGTRLTVL.

The CDR3 loop is CASSLGTDFYGYTF. The CDR3, as DNA: TGTGCCAGCAGCTTGGGTACAGACTTCTATGGCTACACCTTC. J is TRBJ1-2 and V is TRBV5-4; D gene ambiguous. V gave up 0 bases and J gave up 4 bases, with 10 bases separating them. Germline V CDR1 and CDR2: SGHNT, YYREEE (reference sequence). The CDR3 covers 14 residues.

The chain has TRBV5-1 and TRBJ1-2, with a weak D call TRBD1 (5 bases). The CDR3 extends over 16 amino acids. The V gene lost 0 bases and the J gene lost 1 base, with 13 bases spanning the gap. Germline V gene data show CDR1 as SGHRS and CDR2 as YFSETQ. CDR3 sequence (DNA): TGCGCCAGCAGCTTGGAGGGGCAGATAGATAACTATGGCTACACCTTC. The encoded protein is CASSLEGQIDNYGYTF.

The chain joins TRBV28 to TRBJ2-3; 8 positions match TRBD1. This CDR3 has 14 amino acids. V trimming: 5 bases; J trimming: 4 bases; junction bases outside the gene matches: 5. Germline V lookup: CDR1 MDHEN, CDR2 SYDVKM. CDR3 DNA: TGTGCCAGCAGTCCGACAGGGGTTGCAGATACGCAGTATTTT. This sequence encodes CASSPTGVADTQYF.

The chain is built from TRBV28 and TRBJ2-3; D is uncertain. Trimming shortened V by 4 bases and J by 2 bases, and 28 bases separated the two germline ends. Looked up from germline, CDR1 is MDHEN and CDR2 is SYDVKM. This CDR3 has 20 amino acids. CDR3 amino acids: CASSSQFMVPPTGFTDTQYF. The CDR3 DNA reads TGTGCCAGCAGTTCGCAGTTTATGGTCCCCCCTACCGGTTTCACAGATACGCAGTATTTT.

This chain joins TRBV21-1 and TRBJ1-4; the table gives TRBD1 as D, unverified against the DNA. TRBV21-1 is a recognized pseudogene. This CDR3 comprises 16 residues. The CDR3 sequence is CASSKQTGAEGEKLFF. CDR3 DNA sequence: TGTGCCAGCAGCAAACAAACAGGGGCGGAAGGTGAAAAACTGTTTTTT.

The CDR3 sequence is CASSLRQKDTQYF. The CDR3, as DNA: TGTGCCAGCAGTTTGAGGCAGAAGGATACGCAGTATTTT. V is TRBV27 and J is TRBJ2-3; D is unresolved. The CDR3 has 13 amino acids. V was cut by 3 bases and J by 6 bases, with 10 bases left in between. Germline V lookup: CDR1 MNHEY, CDR2 SMNVEV (reference sequence).

The chain links TRBV19 to TRBJ1-5; D unresolved. The CDR3 consists of 17 residues. V dropped 7 bases and J dropped 3 bases, with 22 bases sitting between them. Germline V gene data show CDR1 as LNHDA and CDR2 as SQIVND (reference sequence). The CDR3 sequence is CASTLASISNNNQPQHF. For the CDR3, the DNA is TGTGCCAGTACCCTCGCGAGCATTAGCAACAACAATCAGCCCCAGCATTTT. The full variable domain, with the rest looked up from reference TRBV19 and TRBJ1-5, is DGGITQSPKYLFRKEGQNVTLSCEQNLNHDAMYWYRQDPGQGLRLIYYSQIVNDFQKGDIAEGYSVSREKKESFPLTVTSAQKNPTAFYLCASTLASISNNNQPQHFGDGTRLSIL.

The chain uses TRBV6-5 and TRBJ2-2; 7 bases match TRBD1. The length of the CDR3 is 14 residues. V gave up 6 bases and J gave up 3 bases; unmatched junction bases: 4. From germline, CDR1 is MNHEY and CDR2 SVGAGI. The DNA for the CDR3 is TGTGCCAGCAGCATACAGGGGCACACCGGGGAGCTGTTTTTT. Translated, it gives CASSIQGHTGELFF.

Remarks on this clone: This CDR3 fails to terminate in the conserved phenylalanine or tryptophan, so it likely reflects a read error. The V call is TRBV30, the J call TRBJ1-4, with TRBD1 as a possible D gene (6 bases). Germline CDR1 is GTSNPN and CDR2 is SVGIG (reference sequence). Trimming took 4 bases from V and 7 from J, leaving 13 bases between them. The CDR3 has 13 amino acids. The CDR3 protein is CAWNGGPGEKLFS. CDR3 DNA: TGTGCCTGGAATGGGGGGCCAGGTGAAAAACTGTTTTCT.

V gene TRBV9 combines with J gene TRBJ2-7; the match to TRBD2 covers 8 bases. Germline CDR1 and CDR2: SGDLS and YYNGEE. Trimming at V came to 3 bases and at J to 2 bases, leaving 10 bases not matched to a gene. This CDR3 is 16 amino acids long. The CDR3 spells CASSASGGSPTYEQYF. The CDR3 DNA is TGTGCCAGCAGCGCAAGCGGGGGCAGCCCTACCTACGAGCAGTACTTC.

The chain links TRBV5-1 to TRBJ2-7; 12 bases match TRBD1. Trimming removed 4 bases from V and 4 bases from J; junction bases left unmatched: 9. This CDR3 contains 16 residues. From germline, CDR1 is SGHRS and CDR2 YFSETQ. The CDR3, as DNA: TGCGCCAGCAGCAGCGGTTGGGACAGGGGGCTGTACGAGCAGTACTTC. It translates to CASSSGWDRGLYEQYF.

Only a few counts were recorded for this clone. The chain recombines TRBV27 with TRBJ1-5; D call uncertain. The germline CDR1 and CDR2 sequences are MNHEY and SMNVEV (reference sequence). This CDR3 has 14 residues. Trimming removed 8 bases from V and 0 bases from J, with 11 bases in between. The CDR3 loop reads CASGQFGSNQPQHF. CDR3 in DNA: TGTGCCAGCGGCCAGTTCGGTAGCAATCAGCCCCAGCATTTT.